The 14 T cell receptor beta chains presented below share a single source sample, sequenced in a study of blood T cell repertoires in COVID-19. Some clones are missing from TCRdb's copy, which holds only in-frame ones; the method was immunoSEQ multiplex PCR. The table records about 380,000 clones, 88% of them present only once. Sample: PBMCs or T cells enriched from blood (not recorded which). Receptors originate from a woman younger than 30 who had recovered from COVID-19.

The rearrangement uses TRBV20-1 and TRBJ1-1, with D unresolved. This CDR3 spans 10 amino acids. CDR1 and CDR2 from the germline V gene are DFQATT and SNEGSKA (reference sequence). V lost 1 base to trimming and J lost 7 bases, with 4 bases between them. The CDR3 reads CSARAVEAFF. The CDR3, as DNA: TGCAGTGCTAGAGCCGTTGAAGCTTTCTTT.

The genes are TRBV19 and TRBJ2-5; possible D gene TRBD1, 6 bases. This CDR3 is built from 17 residues. Trimming removed 3 bases at V and 2 bases at J, with 19 bases between. Germline values: CDR1 LNHDA, CDR2 SQIVND (reference sequence). The CDR3 loop is CASSIPNRDTFQETQYF. In DNA, the CDR3 is TGTGCCAGTAGTATTCCTAACCGGGACACCTTTCAAGAGACCCAGTACTTC.

The CDR3 DNA is TGCGCCAGCACCTCCAGCGCCTACGAGCAGTACTTC. The encoded protein is CASTSSAYEQYF. V gene TRBV5-1 combines with J gene TRBJ2-7; D is ambiguous. Per the germline V gene, CDR1 is SGHRS and CDR2 is YFSETQ. Trimming left V 6 bases short and J 2 bases short, with 9 bases between. CDR3 length equals 12 residues. Full variable domain (outside the CDR3, taken from reference TRBV5-1 and TRBJ2-7): KAGVTQTPRYLIKTRGQQVTLSCSPISGHRSVSWYQQTPGQGLQFLFEYFSETQRNKGNFPGRFSGRQFSNSRSEMNVSTLELGDSALYLCASTSSAYEQYFGPGTRLTVT.

V usage is TRBV7-9 and J usage is TRBJ2-5; the D is unclear. The CDR3 is 14 residues long. Germline V CDR1 and CDR2: SEHNR, FQNEAQ (reference sequence). V was cut by 4 bases and J by 4 bases, with 13 bases left in between. The CDR3 nucleotides are TGTGCCAGCAGCTCCTCAGAAACGATAGAGACCCAGTACTTC. It yields the protein CASSSSETIETQYF.

The V gene is TRBV24-1, the J gene TRBJ1-2; D perhaps matches TRBD1 (5 bases). CDR1 is KGHDR and CDR2 is SFDVKD in the germline V gene. The CDR3 is 11 residues long. The V end lost 8 bases, the J end lost 7 bases, and 10 bases lay between the germline ends. DNA for the CDR3: TGTGCCACCAACCAGGGTGGTGGCTACACCTTC. This gives the protein CATNQGGGYTF.

The V call is TRBV5-1, the J call TRBJ2-2; D is possibly TRBD2 (5 bases). V was shortened by 2 bases and J by 3 bases, with 8 bases between the two germline ends. CDR1 SGHRS and CDR2 YFSETQ come from the germline V gene. The CDR3 spans 14 residues. The CDR3 nucleotides read TGCGCCAGCAGCTTAACGGGGTACACCGGGGAGCTGTTTTTT. Encoded protein: CASSLTGYTGELFF.

V gene TRBV6-5 combines with J gene TRBJ2-7, with a possible D match to TRBD2 (5 bases). CDR3 length equals 14 residues. Germline CDR1 and CDR2: MNHEY and SVGAGI. V lost 5 bases, J lost 3 bases, and 14 bases lay in between. CDR3 amino acids: CASSLMGVNYEQYF. The CDR3 coding sequence is TGTGCCAGCAGTCTGATGGGAGTAAACTACGAGCAGTACTTC.

J is TRBJ1-6 and V is TRBV25-1; D is uncertain. Germline V lookup: CDR1 MGHDK, CDR2 SYGVNS. CDR3 length: 13 residues. V was trimmed by 1 base and J by 9 bases, leaving 7 bases between them. The CDR3 DNA reads TGTGCCAGCAGTGAATCCGCGGTTTCACCCCTCCACTTT. It codes for CASSESAVSPLHF. Complete variable domain (other parts from reference TRBV25-1 and TRBJ1-6): EADIYQTPRYLVIGTGKKITLECSQTMGHDKMYWYQQDPGMELHLIHYSYGVNSTEKGDLSSESTVSRIRTEHFPLTLESARPSHTSQYLCASSESAVSPLHFGNGTRLTVT.

This clone was picked up one time. The chain combines TRBV7-9 with TRBJ2-5, with 10 bases lining up with TRBD1. This CDR3 comprises 17 residues. Germline values: CDR1 SEHNR, CDR2 FQNEAQ (reference sequence). The V segment lost 4 bases and the J segment 5 bases; nucleotides outside the gene matches: 13. CDR3 protein: CASSSLSGTGAGETQYF. As DNA, the CDR3 is TGTGCCAGCAGCTCCCTTTCCGGGACAGGGGCCGGGGAGACCCAGTACTTC.

This clone is a singleton in its sample. This chain links TRBV25-1 with TRBJ2-3, with TRBD1 matching 9 bases. J gave up 8 bases and V 0 bases, and 3 bases lay outside the gene matches. The CDR3 has 14 residues. The germline gives CDR1 MGHDK, CDR2 SYGVNS. The CDR3: CASSEYPTGGTQYF. The CDR3 nucleotides are TGTGCCAGCAGTGAATACCCGACAGGGGGTACGCAGTATTTT.

The chain combines TRBV23-1 with TRBJ1-5; a possible D gene is TRBD1 (5 bases). TRBV23-1 is placed among ORFs of uncertain function. Trimming took off 0 bases at V and 0 bases at J, with 18 bases between the two ends. This CDR3 is 19 amino acids long. The CDR3 DNA reads as TGCGCCAGCAGTCAATCAGATCGGCGAGACAGACGTAGCAATCAGCCCCAGCATTTT. Its translation is CASSQSDRRDRRSNQPQHF.

The chain couples TRBV5-6 to TRBJ1-1; no firm D call. The CDR3 spans 13 residues. Germline CDR1 is SGHDT and CDR2 is YYEEEE. V lost 0 bases, J lost 5 bases, and 8 bases lay in between. In DNA form, the CDR3 reads TGTGCCAGCAGCTTGGCCGGGGAAACTGAAGCTTTCTTT. Translated, it gives CASSLAGETEAFF.

The chain is built from TRBV19 and TRBJ1-2; 9 nucleotides align to TRBD1. CDR1 and CDR2 from the germline V gene are LNHDA and SQIVND (reference sequence). Germline trimming cut 4 bases from V and 4 bases from J; bases unmatched to any gene: 10. The CDR3 totals 16 residues. For the CDR3, the DNA is TGTGCCAGTAGTAATGCCTGGACAGGGGAAGGCTATGGCTACACCTTC. It is translated as CASSNAWTGEGYGYTF.

V gene TRBV4-1 combines with J gene TRBJ1-6; no clear D gene. Trimming pared 0 bases from V and 10 bases from J, leaving 13 bases between. There are 15 residues in the CDR3. Germline CDR1 is MGHRA and CDR2 is YSYEKL. CDR3 in DNA: TGCGCCAGCAGCCAAGAAGTAGTATCCATCTCACCCCTCCACTTT. Protein product: CASSQEVVSISPLHF.